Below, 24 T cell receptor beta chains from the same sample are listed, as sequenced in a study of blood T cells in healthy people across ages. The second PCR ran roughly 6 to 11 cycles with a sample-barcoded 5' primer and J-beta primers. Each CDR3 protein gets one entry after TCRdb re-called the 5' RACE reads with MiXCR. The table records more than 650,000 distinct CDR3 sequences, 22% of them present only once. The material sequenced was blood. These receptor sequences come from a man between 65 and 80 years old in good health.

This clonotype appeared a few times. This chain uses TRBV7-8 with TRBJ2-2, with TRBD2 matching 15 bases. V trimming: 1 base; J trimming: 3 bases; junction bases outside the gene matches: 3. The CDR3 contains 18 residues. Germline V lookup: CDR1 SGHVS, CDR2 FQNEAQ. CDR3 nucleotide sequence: TGTGCCAGCAGCTTAGGATGGACTAGCGGGGGGGACACCGGGGAGCTGTTTTTT. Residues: CASSLGWTSGGDTGELFF.

CDR3 in DNA: TGTGCCAGCAGCAAACAGGGGTCTGGGGCCAACGTCCTGACTTTC. It yields the protein CASSKQGSGANVLTF. V gene TRBV7-9 combines with J gene TRBJ2-6; 7 bases fit TRBD1. The trim removed 5 bases at V and 1 base at J, leaving 2 bases unmatched. Germline V CDR1 and CDR2: SEHNR, FQNEAQ (reference sequence). CDR3 length: 15 amino acids.

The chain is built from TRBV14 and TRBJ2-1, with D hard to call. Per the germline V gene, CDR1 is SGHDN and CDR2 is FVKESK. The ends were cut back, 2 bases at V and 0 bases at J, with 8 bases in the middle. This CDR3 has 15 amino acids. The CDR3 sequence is CASSQYQNSYNEQFF. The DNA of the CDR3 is TGTGCCAGCAGCCAATATCAGAACTCCTACAATGAGCAGTTCTTC. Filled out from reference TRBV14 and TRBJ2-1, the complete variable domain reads EAGVTQFPSHSVIEKGQTVTLRCDPISGHDNLYWYRRVMGKEIKFLLHFVKESKQDESGMPNNRFLAERTGGTYSTLKVQPAELEDSGVYFCASSQYQNSYNEQFFGPGTRLTVL.

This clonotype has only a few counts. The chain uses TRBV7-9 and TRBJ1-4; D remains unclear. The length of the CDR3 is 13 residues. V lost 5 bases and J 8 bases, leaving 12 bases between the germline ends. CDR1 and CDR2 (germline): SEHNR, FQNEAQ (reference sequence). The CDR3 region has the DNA TGTGCCAGCAGCCCCACGGTTGACGAAAAACTGTTTTTT. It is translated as CASSPTVDEKLFF.

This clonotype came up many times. The CDR3 DNA follows: TGTGCCAGCGCAACCGGAGGGACAGGGGCGTCGTACGAGCAGTACGTC. This gives the protein CASATGGTGASYEQYV. This chain links TRBV28 with TRBJ2-7; 10 positions match TRBD1. CDR3 length: 16 amino acids. Germline V gene data show CDR1 as MDHEN and CDR2 as SYDVKM. Losses at the gene ends were 8 bases for V and 4 bases for J; bases not matched to a gene: 14.

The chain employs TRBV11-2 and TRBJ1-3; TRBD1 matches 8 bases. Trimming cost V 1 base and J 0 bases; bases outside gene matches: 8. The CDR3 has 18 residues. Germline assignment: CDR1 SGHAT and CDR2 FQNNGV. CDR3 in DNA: TGTGCCAGCAGCTTAGCCGACAGGGGCGCCACCTCTGGAAACACCATATATTTT. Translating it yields CASSLADRGATSGNTIYF.

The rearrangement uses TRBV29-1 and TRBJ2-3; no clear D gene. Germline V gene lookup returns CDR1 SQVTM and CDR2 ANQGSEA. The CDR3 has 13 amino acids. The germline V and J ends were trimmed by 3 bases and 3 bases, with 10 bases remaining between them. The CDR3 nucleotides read TGCAGCGTTGATCTCGAACGGACAGATACGCAGTATTTT. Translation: CSVDLERTDTQYF.

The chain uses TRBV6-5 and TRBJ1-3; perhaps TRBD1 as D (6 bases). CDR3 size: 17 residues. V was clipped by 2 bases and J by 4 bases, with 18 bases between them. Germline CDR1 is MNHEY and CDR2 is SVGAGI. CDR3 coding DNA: TGTGCCAGCAGTTACAGGCCCGACAGGATCCAAGGAAACACCATATATTTT. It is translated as CASSYRPDRIQGNTIYF.

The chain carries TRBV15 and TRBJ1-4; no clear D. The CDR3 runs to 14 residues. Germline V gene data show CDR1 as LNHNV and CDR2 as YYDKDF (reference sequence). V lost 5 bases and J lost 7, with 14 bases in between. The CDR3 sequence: CATSPGLRGEKLFF. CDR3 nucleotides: TGTGCCACCAGCCCGGGCCTTCGGGGTGAAAAACTGTTTTTT.

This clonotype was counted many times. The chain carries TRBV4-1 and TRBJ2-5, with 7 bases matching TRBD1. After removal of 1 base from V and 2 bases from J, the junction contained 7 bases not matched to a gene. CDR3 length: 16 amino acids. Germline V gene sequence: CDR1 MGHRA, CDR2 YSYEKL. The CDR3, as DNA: TGCGCCAGCAGCCAAGGATACGGGACAGTACAAGAGACCCAGTACTTC. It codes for CASSQGYGTVQETQYF.

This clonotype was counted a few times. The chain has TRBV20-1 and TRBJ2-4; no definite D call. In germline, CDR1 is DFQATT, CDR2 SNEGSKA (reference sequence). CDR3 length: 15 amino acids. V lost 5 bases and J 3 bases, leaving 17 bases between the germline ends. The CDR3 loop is CSALRVGLDKNIQYF. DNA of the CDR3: TGCAGTGCTCTTAGGGTGGGCCTGGACAAAAACATTCAGTACTTC.

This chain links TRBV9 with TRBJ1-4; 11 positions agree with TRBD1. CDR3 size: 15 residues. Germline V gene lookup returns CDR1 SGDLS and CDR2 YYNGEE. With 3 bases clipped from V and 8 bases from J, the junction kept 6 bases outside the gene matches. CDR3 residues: CASSAPGTGGEKLFF. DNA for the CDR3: TGTGCCAGCAGCGCCCCCGGGACAGGGGGGGAAAAACTGTTTTTT.

CDR3 amino acids: CSARDLASSSYNEQFF. In DNA, the CDR3 is TGCAGTGCTAGAGATCTGGCCTCTAGCTCCTACAATGAGCAGTTCTTC. This sequence joins TRBV20-1 and TRBJ2-1; D unresolved. In germline, CDR1 is DFQATT, CDR2 SNEGSKA (reference sequence). The CDR3 extends over 16 amino acids. Trimming removed 0 bases at V and 0 bases at J, with 12 bases between.

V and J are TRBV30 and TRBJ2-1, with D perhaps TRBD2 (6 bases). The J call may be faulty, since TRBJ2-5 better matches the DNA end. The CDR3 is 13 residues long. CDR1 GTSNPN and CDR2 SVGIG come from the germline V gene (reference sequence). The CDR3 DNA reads TGTGCCTGGAGGGTCGGGGGTTTGGAGACCCAGTACTTC. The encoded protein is CAWRVGGLETQYF.

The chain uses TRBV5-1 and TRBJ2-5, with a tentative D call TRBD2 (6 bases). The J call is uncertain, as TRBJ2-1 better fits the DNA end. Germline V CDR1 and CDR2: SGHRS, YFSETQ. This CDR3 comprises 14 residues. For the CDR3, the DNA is TGCGCCAGCAGCTTGGGACTAGTCGATCATGAGCAGTTCTTC. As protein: CASSLGLVDHEQFF.

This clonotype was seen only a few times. The CDR3 protein is CASSYGTSDRAKNIQYF. The CDR3 DNA sequence: TGTGCCAGCAGTTACGGTACTAGCGATCGGGCCAAAAACATTCAGTACTTC. V is TRBV6-5 and J is TRBJ2-4, with 7 bases fitting TRBD2. This CDR3 region has 17 residues. V dropped 2 bases and J dropped 1; count of bases not matched to a gene: 8. Germline V gives CDR1 MNHEY, CDR2 SVGAGI.

CDR3: CASSLTGRGYTIYF. CDR3 sequence (DNA): TGTGCCAGCAGTTTGACAGGGAGGGGATACACCATATATTTT. The chain combines TRBV12-3 or TRBV12-4 with TRBJ1-3; TRBD1 matches at 7 bases. The CDR3 totals 14 residues. The junction had 7 bases not matched to a gene; V was cut back by 3 bases and J by 8 bases.

CDR3 loop: CASSQAGSEETQYF. CDR3 DNA: TGTGCCAGCAGCCAAGCAGGGTCCGAAGAGACCCAGTACTTC. The chain carries TRBV14 and TRBJ2-5; D is possibly TRBD1 (5 bases). Germline V lookup: CDR1 SGHDN, CDR2 FVKESK. Trimming shortened V by 1 base and J by 3 bases, and 9 bases separated the two germline ends. This CDR3 is built from 14 residues. The complete variable domain, with remaining parts taken from reference TRBV14 and TRBJ2-5, reads EAGVTQFPSHSVIEKGQTVTLRCDPISGHDNLYWYRRVMGKEIKFLLHFVKESKQDESGMPNNRFLAERTGGTYSTLKVQPAELEDSGVYFCASSQAGSEETQYFGPGTRLLVL.

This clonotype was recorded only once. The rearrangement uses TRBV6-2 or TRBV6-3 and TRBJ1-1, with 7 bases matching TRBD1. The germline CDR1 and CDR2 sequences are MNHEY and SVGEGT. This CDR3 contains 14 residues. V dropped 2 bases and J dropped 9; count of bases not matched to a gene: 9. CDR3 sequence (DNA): TGTGCCAGCAGTTACGGACAGGACCGATTCAAAGCTTTCTTT. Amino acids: CASSYGQDRFKAFF.

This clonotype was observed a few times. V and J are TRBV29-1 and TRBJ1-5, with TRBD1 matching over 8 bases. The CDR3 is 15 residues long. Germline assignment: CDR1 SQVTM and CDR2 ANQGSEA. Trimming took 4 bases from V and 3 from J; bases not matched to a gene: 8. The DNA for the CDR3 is TGCAGCGTTGCGCTCGGGACAGGCTACAATCAGCCCCAGCATTTT. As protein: CSVALGTGYNQPQHF.

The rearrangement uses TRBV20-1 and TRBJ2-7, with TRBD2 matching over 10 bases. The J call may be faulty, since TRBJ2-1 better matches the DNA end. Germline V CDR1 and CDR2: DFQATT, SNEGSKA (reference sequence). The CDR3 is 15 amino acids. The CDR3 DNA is TGCAGTGCTAGAGGGGTACTAGCGGGAAACGATGAGCAGTTCTTC. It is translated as CSARGVLAGNDEQFF.

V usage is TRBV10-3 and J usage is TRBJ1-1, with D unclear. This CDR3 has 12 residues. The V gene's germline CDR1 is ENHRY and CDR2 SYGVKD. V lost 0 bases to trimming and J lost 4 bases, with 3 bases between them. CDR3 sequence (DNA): TGTGCCATCAGTGAGTCCGTCACTGAAGCTTTCTTT. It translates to CAISESVTEAFF.

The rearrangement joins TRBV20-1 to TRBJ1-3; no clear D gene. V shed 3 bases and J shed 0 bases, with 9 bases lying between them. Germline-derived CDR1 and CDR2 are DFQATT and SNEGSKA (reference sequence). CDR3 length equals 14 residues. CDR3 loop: CSARERGSGNTIYF. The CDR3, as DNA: TGCAGTGCTAGGGAAAGAGGCTCTGGAAACACCATATATTTT.

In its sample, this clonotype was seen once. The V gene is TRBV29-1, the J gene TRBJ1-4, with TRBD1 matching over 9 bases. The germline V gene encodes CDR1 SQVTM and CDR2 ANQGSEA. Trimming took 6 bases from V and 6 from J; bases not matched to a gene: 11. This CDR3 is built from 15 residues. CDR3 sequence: CSVGTGRGWDEKLFF. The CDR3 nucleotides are TGCAGCGTGGGGACAGGGAGGGGCTGGGATGAAAAACTGTTTTTT. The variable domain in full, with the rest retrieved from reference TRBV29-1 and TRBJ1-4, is SAVISQKPSRDICQRGTSLTIQCQVDSQVTMMFWYRQQPGQSLTLIATANQGSEATYESGFVIDKFPISRPNLTFSTLTVSNMSPEDSSIYLCSVGTGRGWDEKLFFGSGTQLSVL.